The TCR beta chain described here comes from a study of pediatric ulcerative colitis. Sequencing was performed with immunoSEQ multiplex PCR; in TCRdb, only in-frame clones are kept and a portion is missing. The sample carries under 5,000 clones, around nine tenths recorded once. General study findings and limits: Blood-rectal clonal overlap within each person was significantly higher in ulcerative colitis patients than controls. A couple of patients had blood samples with substantially reduced template counts.

Comments on this clone: Its antigen is still unknown.

The TCR comes from a boy between 10 and 17 years old who was a control in a study of pediatric ulcerative colitis. Sequencing was performed on blood.

The CDR3 is CASGVDRGVGSYEQYF. DNA of the CDR3: TGTGCCAGCGGAGTGGACAGGGGCGTCGGGTCCTACGAGCAGTACTTC. This chain uses TRBV5-8 with TRBJ2-7; TRBD1 aligns across 9 bases. Germline loops: CDR1 SGHTS, CDR2 YDEGEE. V lost 7 bases to trimming and J lost 1 base; unmatched junction nucleotides: 12. This CDR3 has 16 amino acids.